These 21 T cell receptor beta chains were sequenced from one sample in a study of T-cell reconstitution after alpha-beta-depleted transplantation in children. Molecular barcoding with unique molecular identifiers was used for the TCRbeta library. One entry per CDR3 protein, called by TCRdb with MiXCR from the PCR reads. The sample records 450,000 to 550,000 distinct CDR3 sequences, about an eighth being singletons. Sequenced material: PBMCs, mostly from graft donor cells, taken 180 days after TCRalphabeta/CD19-depleted stem cell transplant. The receptors stem from a female patient aged 2-10 years who had a stem cell transplant for aplastic anemia, so the T cells may come from the graft donor.

Written as DNA, the CDR3 is TGTGCCAGCTCACCAACTCCGAACACCGGGGAGCTGTTTTTT. This encodes CASSPTPNTGELFF. The gene calls are TRBV18 and TRBJ2-2; no clear D. The CDR3 spans 14 residues. V shed 2 bases and J shed 0 bases, with 4 bases lying between them. The germline CDR1 and CDR2 sequences are KGHSH and LQKENI.

This clonotype came up a few times. V and J are TRBV7-9 and TRBJ1-5; 7 nucleotides line up with TRBD1. V shed 5 bases and J 4 bases; nucleotides not matched to a gene: 11. The CDR3 length is 16 residues. Germline V gene lookup returns CDR1 SEHNR and CDR2 FQNEAQ (reference sequence). CDR3 sequence reads: CASSATQGQPNQPQHF. The CDR3 nucleotides are TGTGCCAGCAGCGCAACGCAGGGACAGCCGAATCAGCCCCAGCATTTT.

The sample holds a few counts of this clonotype. V usage is TRBV28 and J usage is TRBJ2-7; D ambiguous. Germline V CDR1 and CDR2: MDHEN, SYDVKM. The CDR3 sequence is 19 residues long. The V gene lost 3 bases and the J gene lost 2 bases, with 26 bases spanning the gap. The DNA for the CDR3 is TGTGCCAGCAGTTTTTACGATGTCCGTGGGAATCCCTCTACCTACGAGCAGTACTTC. It yields the protein CASSFYDVRGNPSTYEQYF.

This clonotype was picked up many times. The rearrangement links TRBV28 to TRBJ1-6, with 9 nucleotides matching TRBD1. Germline V CDR1 and CDR2: MDHEN, SYDVKM. This CDR3 is built from 16 residues. With 8 bases clipped from V and 9 bases from J, the junction kept 14 bases outside the gene matches. The DNA of the CDR3 is TGTGCCAGCTCTCGTGGGGGACAGGGAAAAGGTTCACCCCTCCACTTT. Amino acids: CASSRGGQGKGSPLHF.

This clonotype occurred a few times. V gene TRBV12-5 combines with J gene TRBJ2-3; 7 bases agree with TRBD1. In germline, CDR1 is LGHNT, CDR2 FRNRAP. Losses at the gene ends were 4 bases for V and 5 bases for J; bases not matched to a gene: 0. The CDR3 has 12 residues. The CDR3: CASGWTGDTQYF. The CDR3 coding sequence is TGTGCTAGTGGTTGGACAGGAGATACGCAGTATTTT.

In this sample, this clonotype turned up a few times. The chain carries TRBV12-3 or TRBV12-4 and TRBJ2-1; D ambiguous. The V end lost 6 bases, the J end lost 3 bases, and 12 bases lay between the germline ends. This CDR3 contains 14 residues. For the CDR3, the DNA is TGTGCCAGCAGCTACTCTACCAACTACAATGAGCAGTTCTTC. It encodes CASSYSTNYNEQFF.

The chain recombines TRBV7-6 with TRBJ1-2, with D unresolved. The CDR3 is 13 residues long. Per germline, CDR1 SGHVS and CDR2 FNYEAQ. V dropped 5 bases and J dropped 4 bases, with 11 bases sitting between them. CDR3 loop: CASSVSEGYGYTF. Here the CDR3 DNA reads TGTGCCAGCAGCGTGTCCGAAGGCTATGGCTACACCTTC.

This clonotype was found once. V is TRBV5-1 and J is TRBJ1-1, with TRBD1 matching over 7 bases. The germline V gene encodes CDR1 SGHRS and CDR2 YFSETQ. The CDR3 covers 17 residues. V shed 4 bases, J shed 1 base, and the junction held 13 bases outside the gene matches. CDR3: CASSGSKSGTANTEAFF. CDR3 DNA: TGCGCCAGCAGCGGATCGAAGTCCGGGACAGCGAACACTGAAGCTTTCTTT. The full variable domain, with the rest looked up from reference TRBV5-1 and TRBJ1-1, is KAGVTQTPRYLIKTRGQQVTLSCSPISGHRSVSWYQQTPGQGLQFLFEYFSETQRNKGNFPGRFSGRQFSNSRSEMNVSTLELGDSALYLCASSGSKSGTANTEAFFGQGTRLTVV.

This clonotype was seen more than once but under ten times. The V call is TRBV7-3, the J call TRBJ2-1; the D is unclear. This CDR3 contains 16 residues. V lost 5 bases, J lost 6 bases, and 20 bases lay in between. Germline lookup yields CDR1 SGHTA and CDR2 FQGTGA. The CDR3 DNA follows: TGTGCCAGCAGCCAAGATCGGGCTTTAAGCCGCAATGAGCAGTTCTTC. Translating it yields CASSQDRALSRNEQFF.

This rearrangement joins TRBV7-9 to TRBJ2-5; D call uncertain. CDR3 length: 15 amino acids. V was cut by 0 bases and J by 2 bases, with 10 bases left in between. Germline V lookup: CDR1 SEHNR, CDR2 FQNEAQ (reference sequence). The CDR3 DNA is TGTGCCAGCAGCTTAGCCGGGTGGTATCAAGAGACCCAGTACTTC. Translation gives CASSLAGWYQETQYF. Variable domain in full (rest from reference TRBV7-9 and TRBJ2-5): DTGVSQNPRHKITKRGQNVTFRCDPISEHNRLYWYRQTLGQGPEFLTYFQNEAQLEKSRLLSDRFSAERPKGSFSTLEIQRTEQGDSAMYLCASSLAGWYQETQYFGPGTRLLVL.

This chain uses TRBV7-2 with TRBJ2-7; no definite D call. This CDR3 has 13 residues. V was cut by 2 bases and J by 0 bases, with 5 bases left in between. CDR1 SGHTA and CDR2 FQGNSA come from the germline V gene. DNA of the CDR3: TGTGCCAGCAGCTTACTCAACTCCTACGAGCAGTACTTC. The encoded protein is CASSLLNSYEQYF.

This chain joins TRBV4-3 and TRBJ1-2; D is unresolved. CDR1 is LGHNA and CDR2 is YSLEER in the germline V gene. V gave up 0 bases and J gave up 3 bases, with 17 bases separating them. The CDR3 has 17 amino acids. The CDR3 here is CASSQDRGRSPYYGYTF. CDR3 nucleotides: TGCGCCAGCAGCCAAGATCGAGGCAGGAGCCCGTACTATGGCTACACCTTC.

This clonotype turned up a few times. This chain uses TRBV6-5 with TRBJ2-1, with D perhaps being TRBD1 or TRBD2 (5 bases each). CDR1 and CDR2 from the germline V gene are MNHEY and SVGAGI. The CDR3 spans 16 residues. V dropped 0 bases and J dropped 6 bases, with 15 bases sitting between them. CDR3 DNA: TGTGCCAGCAGTTACTCGTGGGACGGAGTGGGCAATGAGCAGTTCTTC. Translated, it gives CASSYSWDGVGNEQFF.

The CDR3 bases are TGCAGCGTTGGCCCTGCGCTAGATACCGGGGAGCTGTTTTTT. Encoded protein: CSVGPALDTGELFF. This rearrangement joins TRBV29-1 to TRBJ2-2, with no clear D. Trimming took 4 bases from V and 5 from J, leaving 14 bases between them. The CDR3 loop spans 14 amino acids. Looked up from germline, CDR1 is SQVTM and CDR2 is ANQGSEA.

This chain's CDR3 is CASSLAFGGRGNYGYTF. Here the CDR3 DNA reads TGCGCCAGCAGCTTGGCTTTTGGGGGAAGAGGAAACTATGGCTACACCTTC. V and J are TRBV5-1 and TRBJ1-2; TRBD1 is a possible D gene (5 bases). The V gene's germline CDR1 is SGHRS and CDR2 YFSETQ. V was cut by 0 bases and J by 2 bases, with 17 bases left in between. The CDR3 consists of 17 residues.

This clonotype was observed a few times. The chain joins TRBV20-1 to TRBJ2-5; D is uncertain. The CDR3 has 15 amino acids. V gave up 0 bases and J gave up 1 base, with 12 bases separating them. The germline gives CDR1 DFQATT, CDR2 SNEGSKA (reference sequence). As DNA, the CDR3 is TGCAGTGCTAGAGATTCCTCCGGGCCCCAAGAGACCCAGTACTTC. It encodes CSARDSSGPQETQYF.

The V call is TRBV10-3, the J call TRBJ2-3; TRBD1 matches at 11 bases. V gave up 4 bases and J gave up 2 bases; unmatched junction bases: 8. CDR1 and CDR2 (germline): ENHRY, SYGVKD. The CDR3 length is 17 residues. CDR3 in DNA: TGTGCCATCAGTGCCGGGACAGGGGGAGGGCACACAGATACGCAGTATTTT. This encodes CAISAGTGGGHTDTQYF.

The genes are TRBV6-5 and TRBJ2-7, with 7 bases matching TRBD1. The CDR3 extends over 13 amino acids. After removal of 2 bases from V and 5 bases from J, the junction contained 3 bases not matched to a gene. Looked up from germline, CDR1 is MNHEY and CDR2 is SVGAGI. The CDR3 is CASSYTTGDEQYF. The CDR3 coding sequence is TGTGCCAGCAGTTACACTACAGGGGACGAGCAGTACTTC.

This sequence joins TRBV6-2 or TRBV6-3 and TRBJ2-1; 7 bases are a match to TRBD2. The J segment lost 7 bases and the V segment lost 0 bases, leaving 9 bases of the junction unmatched. The CDR3 is 16 amino acids. CDR1 and CDR2 (germline): MNHEY, SVGEGT. The CDR3: CASSYSASGLGNEQFF. Written as DNA, the CDR3 is TGTGCCAGCAGTTACTCTGCTAGCGGCTTAGGGAATGAGCAGTTCTTC.

This clonotype was detected only a few times. The chain recombines TRBV6-1 with TRBJ2-3, with D perhaps being TRBD1 or TRBD2 (5 bases each). CDR1 MNHNS and CDR2 SASEGT come from the germline V gene. The CDR3 runs 15 residues. The V end lost 6 bases, the J end lost 4 bases, and 17 bases lay between the germline ends. The CDR3 spells CASSPGTLGPDTQYF. CDR3 in DNA: TGTGCCAGCAGCCCCGGGACGCTGGGCCCAGATACGCAGTATTTT.

This clonotype has more than one count but fewer than ten. The chain's CDR3 is CASSLPLDYEQYF. CDR3 in DNA: TGTGCCAGCAGTTTACCTCTGGACTACGAGCAGTACTTC. The chain carries TRBV28 and TRBJ2-7; D is undetermined. V was trimmed by 2 bases and J by 3 bases, leaving 8 bases between them. The CDR3 has 13 residues. Germline CDR1 is MDHEN and CDR2 is SYDVKM. Full variable domain (outside the CDR3, taken from reference TRBV28 and TRBJ2-7): DVKVTQSSRYLVKRTGEKVFLECVQDMDHENMFWYRQDPGLGLRLIYFSYDVKMKEKGDIPEGYSVSREKKERFSLILESASTNQTSMYLCASSLPLDYEQYFGPGTRLTVT.